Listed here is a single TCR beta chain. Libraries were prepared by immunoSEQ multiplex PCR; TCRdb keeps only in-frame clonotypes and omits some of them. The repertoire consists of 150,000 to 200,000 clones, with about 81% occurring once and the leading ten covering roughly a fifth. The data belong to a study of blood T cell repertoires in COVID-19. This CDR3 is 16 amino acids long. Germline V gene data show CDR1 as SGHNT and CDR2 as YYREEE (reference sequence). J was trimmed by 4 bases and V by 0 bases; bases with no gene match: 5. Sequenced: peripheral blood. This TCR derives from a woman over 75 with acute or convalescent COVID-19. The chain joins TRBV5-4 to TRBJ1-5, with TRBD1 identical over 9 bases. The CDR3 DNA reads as TGTGCCAGCAGCTTGGCAGGACAGGGGTCAAATCAGCCCCAGCATTTT. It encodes CASSLAGQGSNQPQHF.